These 9 T cell receptor beta chains share one sample of origin, sequenced in a study of blood T cell repertoires in COVID-19. Only in-frame clones appear in the TCRdb table, and some are missing; sequencing was by immunoSEQ multiplex PCR. The table shows 150,000 or so clones, with roughly 79% occurring only once. Sequencing input: PBMCs or T cells enriched from blood (not recorded which). The source is a woman in her forties or fifties who had recovered from COVID-19.

This chain joins TRBV2 and TRBJ2-3, with a tentative D call TRBD1 (5 bases). Trimming shortened V by 6 bases and J by 1 base, and 17 bases separated the two germline ends. The CDR3 runs to 16 residues. The V gene's germline CDR1 is SNHLY and CDR2 FYNNEI. The CDR3 DNA reads as TGTGCCAGCAGCCCATTTCAGAAAGGGGGCACAGATACGCAGTATTTT. Translating gives CASSPFQKGGTDTQYF.

This chain uses TRBV7-8 with TRBJ1-5; possibly TRBD1 for D (5 bases). Per the germline V gene, CDR1 is SGHVS and CDR2 is FQNEAQ. The germline V and J ends were trimmed by 0 bases and 3 bases, with 12 bases remaining between them. The CDR3 is 16 residues long. Here the CDR3 reads CASSLAGIGANQPQHF. The CDR3 coding sequence is TGTGCCAGCAGCTTAGCGGGGATAGGGGCCAATCAGCCCCAGCATTTT.

This chain connects TRBV5-4 to TRBJ1-6; D is unclear. Germline CDR1 SGHNT, CDR2 YYREEE (reference sequence). This CDR3 comprises 14 residues. V was clipped by 4 bases and J by 9 bases, with 14 bases between them. The DNA for the CDR3 is TGTGCCAGCAGCCTCGGGGATACGCGTTCACCCCTCCACTTT. As protein: CASSLGDTRSPLHF.

This sequence joins TRBV12-3 or TRBV12-4 and TRBJ2-5; 7 bases match TRBD1. The CDR3 consists of 13 residues. V lost 3 bases to trimming and J lost 5 bases; unmatched junction nucleotides: 3. CDR3 amino acids: CASSFSRGETQYF. Written as DNA, the CDR3 is TGTGCCAGCAGTTTTAGCAGGGGGGAGACCCAGTACTTC.

V gene TRBV28 combines with J gene TRBJ2-1; tentatively, D is TRBD2 (5 bases). This CDR3 region has 13 residues. The V end was cut by 7 bases, the J end by 2 bases, with 9 bases between. Per the germline V gene, CDR1 is MDHEN and CDR2 is SYDVKM. The CDR3 DNA sequence: TGTGCCAGCATCCCAGCGGCCTACAATGAGCAGTTCTTC. It encodes CASIPAAYNEQFF.

For the CDR3, the DNA is TGTGCCACCAGTGCCAGGGGGCGTAAGGGGTTAGATACGCAGTATTTT. It codes for CATSARGRKGLDTQYF. This chain connects TRBV24-1 to TRBJ2-3, with 8 bases aligning to TRBD1. The V segment lost 5 bases and the J segment 5 bases; nucleotides outside the gene matches: 11. Per the germline V gene, CDR1 is KGHDR and CDR2 is SFDVKD. CDR3 length equals 16 residues.

The chain combines TRBV18 with TRBJ1-5; tentative D call: TRBD1 (5 bases). Trimming stripped 3 bases from V and 2 bases from J, with 14 bases between. This CDR3 is 16 amino acids long. Germline CDR1 is KGHSH and CDR2 is LQKENI. The CDR3 sequence: CASSPDPPTGNQPQHF. The CDR3 DNA reads TGTGCCAGCTCACCCGACCCCCCGACAGGCAATCAGCCCCAGCATTTT.

This clone was found a few times. V usage is TRBV4-1 and J usage is TRBJ2-1, with 8 bases that match TRBD2. The CDR3 extends over 15 amino acids. CDR1 is MGHRA and CDR2 is YSYEKL in the germline V gene. V lost 1 base to trimming and J lost 12 bases; unmatched junction nucleotides: 11. DNA for the CDR3: TGCGCCAGCAGCCAAGTGGGTCTGAGCGGGAGTGTGCAGTTCTTC. Its protein product is CASSQVGLSGSVQFF.

This clone was seen only a few times. This chain's CDR3 is CASSLAPDSYEQYF. As DNA, the CDR3 is TGTGCCAGCAGCTTAGCTCCAGACTCCTACGAGCAGTACTTC. The chain couples TRBV7-6 to TRBJ2-7; D not certain. The CDR3 consists of 14 residues. Trimming stripped 0 bases from V and 0 bases from J, with 6 bases between. Germline assignment: CDR1 SGHVS and CDR2 FNYEAQ.